This T cell receptor (beta chain) was sequenced during a study of regulatory T cells in long-lasting Graves disease. Described time point: newly diagnosed GD, antithyroid drugs for less than 3 months. PBMC-extracted RNA yielded the TCR library. Arm-PCR of CDR3 regions and iRepertoire HTBI primers were used to build TCR beta libraries. Using its own MiXCR run on the multiplex PCR reads, TCRdb lists one record per CDR3 protein. The sample holds a few hundred thousand distinct CDR3 sequences, about 19% seen once. This clonotype was seen many times. The ends were cut back, 2 bases at V and 7 bases at J, with 21 bases in the middle. This CDR3 is 16 amino acids long. Germline assignment: CDR1 SGHDT and CDR2 YYEEEE.

The V gene is TRBV5-6, the J gene TRBJ1-2, with D possibly being TRBD1 (5 bases). The specimen was peripheral blood mononuclear cells (PBMCs), collected at new diagnosis, from a patient treated with antithyroid drugs. The clonotype comes from a female donor with Graves disease. In nucleotides, the CDR3 is TGTGCCAGCAGCTTAAAACCCGGGACGCGATATAGTGGCTACACCTTC. Protein product: CASSLKPGTRYSGYTF.